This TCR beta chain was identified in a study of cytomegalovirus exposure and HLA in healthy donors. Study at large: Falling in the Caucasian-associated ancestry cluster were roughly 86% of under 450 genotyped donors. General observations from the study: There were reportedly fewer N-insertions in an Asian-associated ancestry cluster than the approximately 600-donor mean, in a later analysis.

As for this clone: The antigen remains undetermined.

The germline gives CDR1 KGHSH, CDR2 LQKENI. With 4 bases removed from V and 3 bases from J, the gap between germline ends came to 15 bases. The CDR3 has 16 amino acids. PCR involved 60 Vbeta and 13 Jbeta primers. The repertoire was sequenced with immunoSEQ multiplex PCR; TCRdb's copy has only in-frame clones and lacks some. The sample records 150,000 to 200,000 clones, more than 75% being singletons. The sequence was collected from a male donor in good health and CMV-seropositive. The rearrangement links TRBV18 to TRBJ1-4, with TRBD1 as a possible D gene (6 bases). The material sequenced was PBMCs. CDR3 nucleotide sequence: TGTGCCAGCTCACTTCGACAGGCTGCAGCTAATGAAAAACTGTTTTTT. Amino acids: CASSLRQAAANEKLFF.